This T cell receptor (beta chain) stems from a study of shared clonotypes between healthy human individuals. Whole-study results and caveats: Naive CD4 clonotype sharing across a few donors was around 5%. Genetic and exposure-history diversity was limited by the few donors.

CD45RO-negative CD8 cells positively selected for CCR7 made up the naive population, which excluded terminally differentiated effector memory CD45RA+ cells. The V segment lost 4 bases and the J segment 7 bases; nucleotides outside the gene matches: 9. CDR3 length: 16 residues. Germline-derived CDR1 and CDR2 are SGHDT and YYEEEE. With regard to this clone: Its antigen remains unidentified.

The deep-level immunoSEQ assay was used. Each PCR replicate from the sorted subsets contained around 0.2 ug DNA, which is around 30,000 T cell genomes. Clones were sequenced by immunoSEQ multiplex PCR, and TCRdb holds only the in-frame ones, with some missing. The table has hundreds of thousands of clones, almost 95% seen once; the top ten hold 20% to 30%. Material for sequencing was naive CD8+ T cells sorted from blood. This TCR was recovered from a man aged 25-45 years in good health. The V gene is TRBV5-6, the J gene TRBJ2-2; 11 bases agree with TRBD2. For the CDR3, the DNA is TGTGCCAGCAGCCTGATGACTAGCGGGATTTTCGGGGAGCTGTTTTTT. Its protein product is CASSLMTSGIFGELFF.